A single sample is the source of the 13 T cell receptor beta chains below, sequenced in a study of radiotherapy plus CTLA-4 blockade in lung cancer. The method was immunoSEQ multiplex PCR; TCRdb's version includes in-frame clones alone and lacks a portion of them. The sample has around 100,000 clones; about four fifths are singletons. This specimen was peripheral blood, taken from a patient treated with radiotherapy plus ipilimumab. Receptors were obtained from a human donor with non-small cell lung cancer that progressed on radiotherapy plus ipilimumab. Some clones in this sample may be carry-over from other donors' samples.

The CDR3 reads CASSITGSTQYF. The CDR3 bases are TGTGCCAGTAGTATCACTGGTTCTACGCAGTATTTT. The chain couples TRBV19 to TRBJ2-3; D is unresolved. CDR1 is LNHDA, CDR2 SQIVND, per germline (reference sequence). This CDR3 has 12 amino acids. V gave up 3 bases and J gave up 8 bases, with 9 bases separating them.

DNA of the CDR3: TGCGCCAGCAGCTTCCAGCCCCTCGGGAACGAGCAGTACTTC. Residues: CASSFQPLGNEQYF. V usage is TRBV5-1 and J usage is TRBJ2-5, with TRBD2 as a possible D gene (5 bases). The DNA end favors TRBJ2-7, so the J call may be wrong. The germline V gene encodes CDR1 SGHRS and CDR2 YFSETQ. The CDR3 length is 14 residues.

This clone was detected once. The chain carries TRBV7-2 and TRBJ1-2; unclear D gene. The CDR3 length is 16 residues. V shed 1 base and J shed 1 base, with 13 bases lying between them. Germline CDR1 reads SGHTA; CDR2 reads FQGNSA. The CDR3 spells CASSLGGGTYNYGYTF. DNA for the CDR3: TGTGCCAGCAGCTTAGGTGGCGGCACATATAACTATGGCTACACCTTC. The whole variable domain, filled in from reference TRBV7-2 and TRBJ1-2, reads GAGVSQSPSNKVTEKGKDVELRCDPISGHTALYWYRQSLGQGLEFLIYFQGNSAPDKSGLPSDRFSAERTGGSVSTLTIQRTQQEDSAVYLCASSLGGGTYNYGYTFGSGTRLTVV.

This clone was seen a single time. The chain joins TRBV21-1 to TRBJ2-1; the table names TRBD1, a call not compared with the DNA. TRBV21-1 is classified as a pseudogene. The CDR3 covers 16 residues. The CDR3 DNA sequence: TGTGCCAGCAGAATCAAAACAGGGGCAGGCTACAATGAGCAGTTCTTC. Translated: CASRIKTGAGYNEQFF.

In this sample, this clone turned up a few times. This sequence joins TRBV28 and TRBJ1-4; 9 bases are shared with TRBD1. This CDR3 is 13 amino acids long. The germline gives CDR1 MDHEN, CDR2 SYDVKM. J was trimmed by 3 bases and V by 11 bases; bases with no gene match: 4. CDR3 sequence reads: CAVNRGPNEKLFF. The CDR3 bases are TGTGCCGTTAACAGGGGGCCTAATGAAAAACTGTTTTTT.

V and J are TRBV29-1 and TRBJ2-3; D unclear. Germline V gene data show CDR1 as SQVTM and CDR2 as ANQGSEA. The CDR3 runs to 12 residues. V lost 7 bases to trimming and J lost 8 bases, with 16 bases between them. CDR3 sequence reads: CSGDEAPGTQYF. CDR3 sequence (DNA): TGCAGCGGAGACGAAGCCCCTGGTACGCAGTATTTT.

The chain employs TRBV6-5 and TRBJ2-1; D possibly uses TRBD1 or TRBD2 (5 bases each). The CDR3 consists of 14 residues. CDR1 is MNHEY, CDR2 SVGAGI, per germline. Between the trimmed V and J ends, which lost 0 bases and 8 bases, there was a span of 11 bases. CDR3 protein: CASSYSEGTHEQFF. The CDR3 DNA is TGTGCCAGCAGTTACTCGGAAGGGACGCATGAGCAGTTCTTC.

This clone was observed a few times. V and J are TRBV6-4 and TRBJ2-3; D gene unclear. This CDR3 comprises 14 residues. V lost 4 bases to trimming and J lost 0 bases, with 8 bases between them. In germline, CDR1 is MRHNA, CDR2 SNTAGT. In DNA form, the CDR3 reads TGTGCCAGCAGTGTCGAGCATAGCACAGATACGCAGTATTTT. Its translation is CASSVEHSTDTQYF.

This clone was recorded only once. The genes are TRBV6-5 and TRBJ2-7; D gene ambiguous. The V and J ends lost 5 bases and 3 bases respectively, with 14 bases between them. Germline CDR1 reads MNHEY; CDR2 reads SVGAGI. This CDR3 comprises 14 residues. For the CDR3, the DNA is TGTGCCAGCAGTCCCGACACCTCCAACTACGAGCAGTACTTC. Translating gives CASSPDTSNYEQYF.

The V call is TRBV4-1, the J call TRBJ1-1; no reliable D call. The CDR3 spans 14 residues. The germline V gene encodes CDR1 MGHRA and CDR2 YSYEKL. Trimming pared 2 bases from V and 3 bases from J, leaving 10 bases between. CDR3 sequence: CASSQLTLDTEAFF. The CDR3 nucleotides read TGCGCCAGCAGCCAACTTACACTGGACACTGAAGCTTTCTTT.

The chain combines TRBV11-2 with TRBJ1-1; unclear D gene. Trimming removed 1 base at V and 3 bases at J, with 6 bases between. This CDR3 has 13 amino acids. CDR1 and CDR2 from the germline V gene are SGHAT and FQNNGV. CDR3 residues: CASSLGLDTEAFF. In nucleotides, the CDR3 is TGTGCCAGCAGCTTAGGGTTAGACACTGAAGCTTTCTTT.

The chain carries TRBV6-6 and TRBJ2-1, with D perhaps matching TRBD1 (6 bases). Trimming removed 0 bases at V and 4 bases at J, with 13 bases between. CDR1 and CDR2 (germline): MNHNY, SVGAGI (reference sequence). This CDR3 contains 16 residues. The CDR3 DNA is TGTGCCAGCAGTTACTCAGCAGGGGCCCTATACAATGAGCAGTTCTTC. This gives the protein CASSYSAGALYNEQFF.

This clone was seen once. This chain links TRBV5-8 with TRBJ1-1, with D unclear. Germline-derived CDR1 and CDR2 are SGHTS and YDEGEE. Deletions cut 3 bases from V and 4 bases from J, with 4 bases between. The CDR3 spans 11 residues. CDR3 sequence: CASSYRTEAFF. CDR3 nucleotide sequence: TGTGCCAGCAGCTATCGCACTGAAGCTTTCTTT.